These 21 T cell receptor beta chains were all obtained from the same sample, sequenced in a study of blood T cell repertoires in COVID-19. Assay: immunoSEQ multiplex PCR; the TCRdb copy retains only in-frame clones and omits some. Of about 350,000 clones listed, 89% are singletons. The sequenced sample consisted of peripheral blood. These receptors all come from an older woman with COVID-19, enrolled during active disease.

The V and J genes are TRBV28 and TRBJ2-7; D is possibly TRBD1 (6 bases). Germline V gene data show CDR1 as MDHEN and CDR2 as SYDVKM. This CDR3 spans 13 amino acids. V was pared by 7 bases and J by 2 bases, with 12 bases between. CDR3 in amino acids: CASTPGQPYEQYF. CDR3 sequence (DNA): TGTGCCAGCACCCCGGGACAACCCTACGAGCAGTACTTC.

The J gene is TRBJ1-5, the V gene TRBV5-6; 10 bases are shared with TRBD1. The ends lost 3 bases at V and 6 bases at J; junction bases unmatched: 3. This CDR3 contains 14 residues. The germline gives CDR1 SGHDT, CDR2 YYEEEE. CDR3 amino acids: CASSSRQGAQPQHF. CDR3 coding DNA: TGTGCCAGCAGCTCCCGACAGGGGGCTCAGCCCCAGCATTTT.

The chain has TRBV7-3 and TRBJ2-2; no reliable D call. The V end was cut by 4 bases, the J end by 7 bases, with 4 bases between. Germline V CDR1 and CDR2: SGHTA, FQGTGA. The CDR3 totals 11 residues. CDR3 DNA sequence: TGTGCCAGCAGCTCTTACGGGGAGCTGTTTTTT. Residues: CASSSYGELFF.

J is TRBJ2-2 and V is TRBV4-2; 9 nucleotides align to TRBD1. Germline assignment: CDR1 LGHNA and CDR2 YNFKEQ. The CDR3 is 18 residues long. Trimming removed 1 base from V and 1 base from J; junction bases left unmatched: 7. The DNA of the CDR3 is TGTGCCAGCAGCCAAGGCACAGGGGGCGTCGGGAACACCGGGGAGCTGTTTTTT. Residues: CASSQGTGGVGNTGELFF.

The chain uses TRBV19 and TRBJ1-2; no definite D call. The CDR3 is 12 residues long. Germline V lookup: CDR1 LNHDA, CDR2 SQIVND (reference sequence). Trimming stripped 3 bases from V and 1 base from J, with 3 bases between. CDR3 in amino acids: CASSIVNYGYTF. The DNA of the CDR3 is TGTGCCAGTAGTATCGTTAACTATGGCTACACCTTC.

V usage is TRBV4-1 and J usage is TRBJ1-2; D is ambiguous. Germline loops: CDR1 MGHRA, CDR2 YSYEKL. V lost 2 bases and J 1 base, leaving 8 bases between the germline ends. The CDR3 has 14 amino acids. The CDR3 DNA sequence: TGCGCCAGCAGCCAACCCTATTTTAACTATGGCTACACCTTC. It encodes CASSQPYFNYGYTF.

Details on this clone: Other nucleotide sequences in the sample specify the same CDR3. The CDR3 coding sequence is TGTGCCAGCAGCCAAGCCCGACGGGGAGGCGATGAGCAGTTCTTC. It is translated as CASSQARRGGDEQFF. The chain carries TRBV3-1 (or the pseudogene TRBV3-2) and TRBJ2-1; a weak D match, TRBD2 (6 bases). This CDR3 has 15 residues. Germline-derived CDR1 and CDR2 are LGHDT and YNNKEL (reference sequence). With 1 base removed from V and 8 bases from J, the gap between germline ends came to 15 bases.

The J gene is TRBJ1-5, the V gene TRBV27; 7 positions agree with TRBD1. This CDR3 has 14 residues. Germline trimming cut 2 bases from V and 6 bases from J; bases unmatched to any gene: 4. Germline V CDR1 and CDR2: MNHEY, SMNVEV (reference sequence). For the CDR3, the DNA is TGTGCCAGCAGTTTAGTGAAGGGGGCTCAGCCCCAGCATTTT. Residues: CASSLVKGAQPQHF.

About this clone: Other DNA sequences in this sample translate to the same CDR3. J is TRBJ2-2 and V is TRBV5-6; D not resolved. The CDR3 consists of 14 residues. With 2 bases removed from V and 2 bases from J, the gap between germline ends came to 7 bases. Germline-derived CDR1 and CDR2 are SGHDT and YYEEEE. In nucleotides, the CDR3 is TGTGCCAGCAGCTTCCAGGCAAACACCGGGGAGCTGTTTTTT. It is translated as CASSFQANTGELFF.

Only one count was recorded for this clone. The chain links TRBV7-3 to TRBJ1-6; unclear D gene. The V and J ends lost 1 base and 9 bases respectively, with 7 bases between them. CDR3 length equals 13 residues. The germline V gene has CDR1 SGHTA and CDR2 FQGTGA. The CDR3 reads CASSLSSRSPLHF. DNA for the CDR3: TGTGCCAGCAGCTTAAGTTCCCGTTCACCCCTCCACTTT.

The V gene is TRBV27, the J gene TRBJ1-1; D remains unclear. Trimming took off 5 bases at V and 11 bases at J, with 12 bases between the two ends. CDR3 length equals 11 residues. Germline CDR1 MNHEY, CDR2 SMNVEV (reference sequence). The chain's CDR3 is CASSARGSAFF. CDR3 in DNA: TGTGCCAGCAGTGCCCGGGGTTCGGCTTTCTTT.

The chain is built from TRBV5-1 and TRBJ2-1; tentative D call: TRBD2 (5 bases). Germline loops: CDR1 SGHRS, CDR2 YFSETQ. The germline V and J ends were trimmed by 5 bases and 8 bases, with 17 bases remaining between them. The CDR3 is 14 amino acids. In DNA, the CDR3 is TGCGCCAGCAGTCCCGGACTCTTAATGCATGAGCAGTTCTTC. This translates into CASSPGLLMHEQFF.

The chain uses TRBV5-6 and TRBJ1-1; weak D call: TRBD1 (6 bases). The germline V gene has CDR1 SGHDT and CDR2 YYEEEE. Trimming pared 0 bases from V and 1 base from J, leaving 7 bases between. The CDR3 extends over 14 amino acids. As DNA, the CDR3 is TGTGCCAGCAGCTTGGACAGGGCGAACACTGAAGCTTTCTTT. Amino acids: CASSLDRANTEAFF.

This clone was detected only a few times. The chain combines TRBV6-5 with TRBJ1-2; perhaps TRBD1 as D (5 bases). The CDR3 runs to 14 residues. The V end was cut by 6 bases, the J end by 7 bases, with 18 bases between. Germline V gives CDR1 MNHEY, CDR2 SVGAGI. The CDR3 DNA reads TGTGCCAGCAGCCACTCAGGTGGGGCGGTTGGCTACACCTTC. Translation: CASSHSGGAVGYTF.

The chain employs TRBV9 and TRBJ1-1, with unresolved D. Germline-derived CDR1 and CDR2 are SGDLS and YYNGEE. V was shortened by 4 bases and J by 7 bases, with 17 bases between the two germline ends. This CDR3 is built from 14 residues. The CDR3 coding sequence is TGTGCCAGCAGCCCCGCTGGCGCTGGAGGTGAAGCTTTCTTT. Its translation is CASSPAGAGGEAFF.

The gene calls are TRBV18 and TRBJ1-1, with 8 bases fitting TRBD1. There are 16 residues in the CDR3. Per the germline V gene, CDR1 is KGHSH and CDR2 is LQKENI. J lost 0 bases, V lost 4 bases, and 7 bases had no gene match. CDR3 DNA sequence: TGTGCCAGCTCACTGCAGGGGGCTGGGATGAACACTGAAGCTTTCTTT. It specifies CASSLQGAGMNTEAFF.

The CDR3 loop reads CSARDLSEQYF. The CDR3 DNA sequence: TGCAGTGCTAGAGATCTATCCGAGCAGTACTTC. This sequence joins TRBV20-1 and TRBJ2-7; no reliable D call. Trimming removed 0 bases at V and 6 bases at J, with 6 bases between. The CDR3 runs to 11 residues. Germline CDR1 is DFQATT and CDR2 is SNEGSKA (reference sequence).

V and J are TRBV6-5 and TRBJ1-1; 11 positions match TRBD1. Germline V gives CDR1 MNHEY, CDR2 SVGAGI. V trimming: 6 bases; J trimming: 4 bases; junction bases outside the gene matches: 7. This CDR3 region has 15 residues. The CDR3 reads CASRPGQGVGTEAFF. Here the CDR3 DNA reads TGTGCCAGCAGACCGGGACAGGGGGTTGGCACTGAAGCTTTCTTT.

The rearrangement uses TRBV6-6 and TRBJ1-4; D may be TRBD1 (6 bases). This CDR3 is built from 13 residues. V was cut by 7 bases and J by 7 bases, with 13 bases left in between. Germline loops: CDR1 MNHNY, CDR2 SVGAGI (reference sequence). This chain's CDR3 is CASTAGGREKLFF. For the CDR3, the DNA is TGTGCCAGCACCGCCGGGGGGCGTGAAAAACTGTTTTTT.

The rearrangement links TRBV7-3 to TRBJ1-4; tentatively, D is TRBD1 (5 bases). CDR3 length: 15 residues. Trimming stripped 5 bases from V and 1 base from J, with 11 bases between. Per the germline V gene, CDR1 is SGHTA and CDR2 is FQGTGA. The CDR3 region has the DNA TGTGCCAGCAGCCGTACAGGTGGAACTAATGAAAAACTGTTTTTT. This codes for CASSRTGGTNEKLFF.

To note about this clone: An end of the junction does not agree with germline; a read error may underlie this. V and J are TRBV18 and TRBJ1-4; D ambiguous. Per germline, CDR1 KGHSH and CDR2 LQKENI. The CDR3 covers 16 residues. The CDR3: CASSPPTGMVNEKLFF. As DNA, the CDR3 is TGTGCCAGCTCTCCACCGACGGGGATGGTTAATGAAAAACTGTTTTTT.